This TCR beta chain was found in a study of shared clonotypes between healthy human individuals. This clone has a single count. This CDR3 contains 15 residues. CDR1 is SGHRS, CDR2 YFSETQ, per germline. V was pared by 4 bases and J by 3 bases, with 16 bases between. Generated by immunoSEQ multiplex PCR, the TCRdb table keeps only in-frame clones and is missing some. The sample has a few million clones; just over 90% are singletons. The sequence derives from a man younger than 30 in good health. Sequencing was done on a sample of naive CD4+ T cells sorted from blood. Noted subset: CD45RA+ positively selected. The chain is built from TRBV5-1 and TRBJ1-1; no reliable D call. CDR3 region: CASSSNQVQDTEAFF. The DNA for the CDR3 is TGCGCCAGCAGCAGCAATCAGGTACAAGACACTGAAGCTTTCTTT.